This T cell receptor (beta chain) was sequenced in a study of T cell changes during pregnancy in multiple sclerosis. Profiled with immunoSEQ multiplex PCR; TCRdb holds only in-frame clones, not every one. There are 100,000 or so clones in the sample; 90% to 95% occur only once, and 1% to 1.5% lies in the top ten. The V gene lost 5 bases and the J gene lost 6 bases, with 13 bases spanning the gap. Germline CDR1 MNHEY, CDR2 SVGAGI. The length of the CDR3 is 14 residues. The clonotype originates from a female donor with multiple sclerosis, enrolled in a pregnancy study. Material: peripheral blood, obtained in the second trimester of pregnancy. The chain couples TRBV6-5 to TRBJ2-2; TRBD2 might be the D (5 bases). The chain's CDR3 is CASSDGSGAGELFF. The CDR3 nucleotides read TGTGCCAGCAGTGATGGGTCCGGGGCCGGGGAGCTGTTTTTT.